This T cell receptor (beta chain) was captured by sequencing in a study of blood T cells in healthy people across ages. Healthy Caucasian individuals from Russia aged about 6 to 90 were enrolled as donors. About this clonotype: Its antigen remains unknown.

Study-wide results and caveats: Per million T cells, the diversity of TCR beta decreased roughly linearly as age advanced. It was the long-lived donors that had more naive CD4+ cells and higher diversity than aged donors.

The length of the CDR3 is 17 residues. V trimming: 1 base; J trimming: 2 bases; junction bases outside the gene matches: 6. Germline CDR1 SGHAT, CDR2 FQNNGV. For the second PCR, which ran for about 7 to 11 cycles, a sample-barcoded 5' primer and a J-beta primer mix were used. The template-switch adaptor was a 5' adaptor with 12 random nucleotides. It tagged each cDNA molecule. One entry per CDR3 protein results from TCRdb running MiXCR on the 5' RACE reads. The sample holds about 400,000 distinct CDR3 sequences; over 45% are singletons and the top ten take 45% to 65%. This chain joins TRBV11-2 and TRBJ2-3; 10 bases line up with TRBD2. The sequencing input was blood. This receptor was taken from a man aged 55 to 70 in good health. The CDR3 sequence: CASSLGLAGALTDTQYF. The CDR3 region has the DNA TGTGCCAGCAGCTTAGGGCTAGCGGGGGCACTCACAGATACGCAGTATTTT.